This record looks at one T cell receptor (beta chain) sequence and its context. This CDR3 contains 15 residues. Germline V lookup: CDR1 SGHAT, CDR2 FQNNGV. The J segment lost 5 bases and the V segment lost 5 bases, leaving 9 bases of the junction unmatched. This entry comes from a study of blood T cell repertoires in COVID-19. Looking at the study overall: Sites in the United States, Italy and Spain provided acute and convalescent COVID-19 samples.

Original analysis: The authors estimated nucleated cell counts from reference gene primer amplification. Profiling relied on immunoSEQ multiplex PCR, and the TCRdb table lists in-frame clones only, not all of them. From that table come the V and J calls and clone size; the DNA was used to work out D and trimming. The sample yields about 200,000 clones, 84% seen once. This study enrolled people aged roughly 18 to 89 from 24 US geographic areas. In Cohort 3, a recovered donor had either two negative PCRs, clearance, or symptom resolution. The chain employs TRBV11-2 and TRBJ2-1, with 7 nucleotides matching TRBD1. This receptor was obtained from a man in his forties who had recovered from COVID-19. What was sequenced was PBMCs or T cells enriched from blood (not recorded which). CDR3 loop: CASSSRQGTDNEQFF. In DNA, the CDR3 is TGTGCCAGCAGCAGCCGACAGGGAACGGACAATGAGCAGTTCTTC.